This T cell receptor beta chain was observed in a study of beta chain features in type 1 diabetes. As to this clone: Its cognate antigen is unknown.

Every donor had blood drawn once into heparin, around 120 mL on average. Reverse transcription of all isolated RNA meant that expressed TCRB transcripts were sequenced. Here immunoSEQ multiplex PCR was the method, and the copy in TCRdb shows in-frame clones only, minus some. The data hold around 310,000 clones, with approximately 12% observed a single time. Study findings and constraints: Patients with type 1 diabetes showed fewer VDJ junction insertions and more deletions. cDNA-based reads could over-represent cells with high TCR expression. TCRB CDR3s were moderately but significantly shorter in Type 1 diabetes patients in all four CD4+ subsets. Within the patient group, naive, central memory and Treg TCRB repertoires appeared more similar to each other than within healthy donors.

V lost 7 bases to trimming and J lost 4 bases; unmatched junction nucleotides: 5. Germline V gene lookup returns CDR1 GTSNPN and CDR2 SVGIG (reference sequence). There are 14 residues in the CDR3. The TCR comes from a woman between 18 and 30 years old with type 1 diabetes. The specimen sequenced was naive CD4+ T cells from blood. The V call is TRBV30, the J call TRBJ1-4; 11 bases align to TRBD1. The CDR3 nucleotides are TGTGCCTTTGGGACAGGGGGAATTAATGAAAAACTGTTTTTT. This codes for CAFGTGGINEKLFF. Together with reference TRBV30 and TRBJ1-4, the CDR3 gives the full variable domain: SQTIHQWPATLVQPVGSPLSLECTVEGTSNPNLYWYRQAAGRGLQLLFYSVGIGQISSEVPQNLSASRPQDRQFILSSKKLLLSDSGFYLCAFGTGGINEKLFFGSGTQLSVL.